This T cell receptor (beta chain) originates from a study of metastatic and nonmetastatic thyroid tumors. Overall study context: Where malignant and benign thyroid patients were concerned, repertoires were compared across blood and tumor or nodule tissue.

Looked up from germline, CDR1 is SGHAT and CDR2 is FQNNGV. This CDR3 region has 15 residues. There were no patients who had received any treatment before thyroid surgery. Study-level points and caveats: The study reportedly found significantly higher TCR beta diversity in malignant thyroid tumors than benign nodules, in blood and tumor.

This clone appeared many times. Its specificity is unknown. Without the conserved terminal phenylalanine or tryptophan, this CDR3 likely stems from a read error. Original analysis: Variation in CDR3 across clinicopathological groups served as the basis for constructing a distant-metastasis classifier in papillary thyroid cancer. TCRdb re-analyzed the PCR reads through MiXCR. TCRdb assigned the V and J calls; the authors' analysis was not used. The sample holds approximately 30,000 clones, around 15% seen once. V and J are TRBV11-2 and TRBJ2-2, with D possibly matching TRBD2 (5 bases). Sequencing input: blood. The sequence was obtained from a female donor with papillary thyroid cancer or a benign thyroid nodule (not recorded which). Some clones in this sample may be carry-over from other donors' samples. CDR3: CASSLPIANAGELFL. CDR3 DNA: TGTGCCAGCAGCTTACCGATAGCGAACGCCGGGGAGCTGTTTCTT.